This section outlines one T cell receptor (beta chain) sequence together with its context. Its antigen is unidentified. This sample was included in a study of post-analysis software for immune sequencing data. The wider study: Relapsing-remitting, secondary progressive and progressive-relapsing multiple sclerosis courses were included. Whole-study results and caveats: The authors found that F measure strongly co-clustered same-batch samples. Multiple sclerosis was associated with a significant reduction in normalized Chao1 diversity relative to controls.

Each TCR beta cDNA library carried unique molecular identifiers. Roughly 500,000 cDNA molecules came from about 1 to 10 million T cells. TCRdb independently ran MiXCR on the PCR reads; one entry per CDR3 protein. Among about 460,000 distinct CDR3 sequences listed, less than 45% were seen once. This receptor was obtained from a girl aged 5-17 years with multiple sclerosis. The sample comprised blood.

CDR3 DNA sequence: TGTGCCAGCAGCCAAGAGCAGATCCCCGTACTTCTCAACTATGGCTACACCTTC. Its translation is CASSQEQIPVLLNYGYTF. This sequence joins TRBV14 and TRBJ1-2; D gene ambiguous. Trimming took 0 bases from V and 2 from J, leaving 19 bases between them. The CDR3 has 18 amino acids. Germline V gene data show CDR1 as SGHDN and CDR2 as FVKESK.